One sample yielded the 31 T cell receptor beta chains listed below, sequenced in a study of early T cells in non-severe SARS-CoV-2 infection. TCRdb called the 5' RACE reads again in MiXCR, with one record for every CDR3 protein. The data hold more than 85,000 distinct CDR3 sequences, with around 13% observed a single time. The sample consisted of whole blood. These receptors were taken from an adult who was a healthcare worker with PCR-confirmed SARS-CoV-2 infection or an uninfected control (not recorded which).

This clonotype was picked up many times. The rearrangement links TRBV5-1 to TRBJ2-3; 8 bases align to TRBD2. This CDR3 is built from 17 residues. V lost 0 bases to trimming and J lost 9 bases; unmatched junction nucleotides: 15. Germline lookup yields CDR1 SGHRS and CDR2 YFSETQ. The CDR3 DNA reads as TGCGCCAGCAGCTTGGGCCTTACTAGCGGAGCAGCGGAGACGCAGTATTTT. Protein: CASSLGLTSGAAETQYF. Combining the CDR3 with reference TRBV5-1 and TRBJ2-3 gives the whole variable domain KAGVTQTPRYLIKTRGQQVTLSCSPISGHRSVSWYQQTPGQGLQFLFEYFSETQRNKGNFPGRFSGRQFSNSRSEMNVSTLELGDSALYLCASSLGLTSGAAETQYFGPGTRLTVL.

The chain is built from TRBV4-2 and TRBJ2-3; D is undetermined. This CDR3 is 15 amino acids long. The germline V gene has CDR1 LGHNA and CDR2 YNFKEQ. The V end was cut by 1 base, the J end by 4 bases, with 12 bases between. The CDR3 bases are TGTGCCAGCAGCCAAGTCTCCGGATGGTCAGATACGCAGTATTTT. As protein: CASSQVSGWSDTQYF.

CDR3: CASSSAGGDIQYF. The CDR3 DNA is TGTGCCAGCTCTTCTGCAGGGGGCGACATTCAGTACTTC. V is TRBV28 and J is TRBJ2-4; 8 bases fit TRBD1. Trimming at V came to 8 bases and at J to 8 bases, leaving 8 bases not matched to a gene. The germline gives CDR1 MDHEN, CDR2 SYDVKM. The CDR3 is 13 amino acids.

Concerning this clonotype itself: A read error may produce the germline difference seen at one junction end. V and J are TRBV6-2 or TRBV6-3 and TRBJ2-2, with 7 nucleotides matching TRBD2. CDR1 and CDR2 (germline): MNHEY, SVGEGT. The CDR3 runs 16 residues. The CDR3 loop reads CTSRIRRREYTGELFF. The CDR3, as DNA: TGTACCAGCAGAATTAGACGGCGGGAGTACACCGGGGAGCTGTTTTTT.

This clonotype was observed a few times. The chain combines TRBV4-1 with TRBJ2-2, with 14 bases lining up with TRBD2. Germline V gene lookup returns CDR1 MGHRA and CDR2 YSYEKL. The CDR3 runs 16 residues. V shed 3 bases, J shed 8 bases, and the junction held 5 bases outside the gene matches. CDR3 sequence (DNA): TGCGCCAGCAGCCAGAGGACTAGCGGGAGGCGAGGGGAGCTGTTTTTT. Its protein is CASSQRTSGRRGELFF.

This clonotype was observed a few times. The DNA for the CDR3 is TGTGCCAGCAGTGCCCCCCGGGGCCACGGAGAGGGCTACACCTTC. This translates into CASSAPRGHGEGYTF. This chain uses TRBV28 with TRBJ1-2; TRBD1 is a possible D gene (5 bases). The germline V gene has CDR1 MDHEN and CDR2 SYDVKM. Between the trimmed V and J ends, which lost 5 bases and 8 bases, there was a span of 21 bases. This CDR3 region has 15 residues.

This clonotype was seen a handful of times. The V gene is TRBV5-1, the J gene TRBJ1-5; D call uncertain. The germline V gene has CDR1 SGHRS and CDR2 YFSETQ. This CDR3 has 15 amino acids. V was cut by 4 bases and J by 3 bases, with 14 bases left in between. The CDR3 sequence: CASSVGGIDNQPQHF. CDR3 coding DNA: TGCGCCAGCAGCGTGGGAGGGATAGACAATCAGCCCCAGCATTTT.

This clonotype has just a few counts. The chain is built from TRBV27 and TRBJ2-3; 11 bases align to TRBD2. Germline CDR1 reads MNHEY; CDR2 reads SMNVEV (reference sequence). The V segment lost 5 bases and the J segment 5 bases; nucleotides outside the gene matches: 6. The CDR3 spans 15 residues. The CDR3 nucleotides are TGTGCCAGCAGTCCGCGGACTAGCGGGTTAGATACGCAGTATTTT. It encodes CASSPRTSGLDTQYF.

This clonotype occurred a few times. The V and J genes are TRBV18 and TRBJ2-6; unclear D gene. The CDR3 loop spans 14 amino acids. The V and J ends lost 2 bases and 0 bases respectively, with 2 bases between them. Germline assignment: CDR1 KGHSH and CDR2 LQKENI. CDR3 sequence reads: CASSPNSGANVLTF. CDR3 in DNA: TGTGCCAGCTCACCAAACTCTGGGGCCAACGTCCTGACTTTC.

The sample holds many counts of this clonotype. The chain employs TRBV30 and TRBJ2-1; D is perhaps TRBD1 or TRBD2 (5 bases each). CDR1 GTSNPN and CDR2 SVGIG come from the germline V gene (reference sequence). CDR3 length equals 12 residues. V lost 1 base to trimming and J lost 8 bases, with 9 bases between them. The CDR3 loop is CAWSAGTYEQFF. CDR3 DNA: TGTGCCTGGAGTGCCGGGACCTATGAGCAGTTCTTC.

This clonotype was observed a few times. The V and J genes are TRBV5-6 and TRBJ2-7, with 7 bases that match TRBD1. Germline-derived CDR1 and CDR2 are SGHDT and YYEEEE. V lost 0 bases to trimming and J lost 3 bases; unmatched junction nucleotides: 6. This CDR3 has 15 residues. CDR3 DNA: TGTGCCAGCAGCTTGGTCGGGGACAGAGACTACGAGCAGTACTTC. It is translated as CASSLVGDRDYEQYF.

This clonotype was counted between two and nine times. The rearrangement uses TRBV12-3 or TRBV12-4 and TRBJ1-1; 9 nucleotides agree with TRBD1. The trim removed 5 bases at V and 5 bases at J, leaving 6 bases unmatched. The CDR3 extends over 14 amino acids. This CDR3 reads CASSPQGARTEAFF. The CDR3 DNA reads as TGTGCCAGCAGTCCACAGGGGGCGCGGACTGAAGCTTTCTTT.

The chain links TRBV29-1 to TRBJ2-1, with 8 bases identical to TRBD2. The germline gives CDR1 SQVTM, CDR2 ANQGSEA. CDR3 length: 16 residues. After removal of 3 bases from V and 7 bases from J, the junction contained 14 bases not matched to a gene. The CDR3 sequence: CSVDLGGTSRPNEQFF. The CDR3 DNA reads as TGCAGCGTTGACTTAGGGGGGACTAGTCGGCCTAATGAGCAGTTCTTC.

The chain joins TRBV12-3 or TRBV12-4 to TRBJ2-3, with 7 bases lining up with TRBD2. This CDR3 has 17 amino acids. The J segment lost 0 bases and the V segment lost 7 bases, leaving 13 bases of the junction unmatched. The CDR3 region is CASTPGWREISTDTQYF. CDR3 bases: TGTGCCAGCACCCCCGGTTGGCGGGAGATTAGCACAGATACGCAGTATTTT.

This clonotype has just a few counts. The rearrangement links TRBV12-3 or TRBV12-4 to TRBJ2-2; D is ambiguous. Trimming cost V 7 bases and J 6 bases, with 9 bases left between them. The CDR3 extends over 12 amino acids. CDR3 DNA sequence: TGTGCCAGCACCACCCCCCCCGGGGAGCTGTTTTTT. Residues: CASTTPPGELFF.

This rearrangement joins TRBV9 to TRBJ2-3; D is possibly TRBD2 (6 bases). Germline V CDR1 and CDR2: SGDLS, YYNGEE. Trimming took 0 bases from V and 5 from J, leaving 19 bases between them. CDR3 length: 17 residues. The CDR3, as DNA: TGTGCCAGCAGCGTAGGACTCAACGGGGGAGCGGGAGATACGCAGTATTTT. Its protein is CASSVGLNGGAGDTQYF.

This chain links TRBV6-2 or TRBV6-3 with TRBJ2-1; 8 bases agree with TRBD2. CDR1 MNHEY and CDR2 SVGEGT come from the germline V gene. V lost 7 bases to trimming and J lost 6 bases; unmatched junction nucleotides: 8. The CDR3 totals 14 residues. CDR3 sequence: CASIEAGVFNEQFF. The CDR3 DNA sequence: TGTGCCAGCATCGAAGCGGGAGTATTCAATGAGCAGTTCTTC.

This clonotype was seen many times. J is TRBJ2-1 and V is TRBV21-1; the D call TRBD1 from the table was never checked on the DNA. TRBV21-1 is labeled a pseudogene. This CDR3 spans 15 amino acids. The CDR3 here is CASTYPGPGGNEQFF. The CDR3 DNA sequence: TGTGCCAGCACATATCCGGGACCAGGGGGCAATGAGCAGTTCTTC.

This clonotype was counted at least ten times. The chain combines TRBV7-9 with TRBJ2-5; the D gene is possibly TRBD2 (5 bases). This CDR3 contains 14 residues. The ends were cut back, 0 bases at V and 7 bases at J, with 12 bases in the middle. Germline V gives CDR1 SEHNR, CDR2 FQNEAQ (reference sequence). The CDR3 sequence is CASSLASEVGTQYF. The CDR3 coding sequence is TGTGCCAGCAGCTTAGCTAGCGAGGTGGGGACCCAGTACTTC.

This clonotype appeared many times. The V call is TRBV11-1, the J call TRBJ2-7; D ambiguous. V lost 4 bases, J lost 2 bases, and 12 bases lay in between. Germline-derived CDR1 and CDR2 are SGHAT and FQDESV (reference sequence). This CDR3 contains 14 residues. The CDR3 loop is CASSSDIKPYEQYF. CDR3 nucleotide sequence: TGTGCCAGCAGCTCAGACATAAAGCCCTACGAGCAGTACTTC. The full variable domain, its missing parts supplied by reference TRBV11-1 and TRBJ2-7, is EAEVAQSPRYKITEKSQAVAFWCDPISGHATLYWYRQILGQGPELLVQFQDESVVDDSQLPKDRFSAERLKGVDSTLKIQPAELGDSAMYLCASSSDIKPYEQYFGPGTRLTVT.

The V and J genes are TRBV7-9 and TRBJ1-2; 8 nucleotides align to TRBD1. This CDR3 comprises 14 residues. Germline V CDR1 and CDR2: SEHNR, FQNEAQ (reference sequence). The junction had 6 bases not matched to a gene; V was cut back by 5 bases and J by 4 bases. The CDR3 nucleotides are TGTGCCAGCAGCGGACAGGGAGCAGGCTATGGCTACACCTTC. Residues: CASSGQGAGYGYTF.

The rearrangement links TRBV7-6 to TRBJ1-2; maybe TRBD1 (5 bases). CDR1 and CDR2 (germline): SGHVS, FNYEAQ. The V end was cut by 4 bases, the J end by 5 bases, with 11 bases between. The CDR3 has 13 residues. The CDR3 nucleotides read TGTGCCAGCAGCTCAGACCGGGGGTATGGCTACACCTTC. Translation gives CASSSDRGYGYTF.

The table lists this clonotype with many counts. J is TRBJ1-1 and V is TRBV9; no clear D. CDR1 and CDR2 (germline): SGDLS, YYNGEE. The CDR3 runs 15 residues. Trimming took 0 bases from V and 0 from J, leaving 9 bases between them. The CDR3: CASSVGGRLNTEAFF. The DNA of the CDR3 is TGTGCCAGCAGCGTAGGTGGACGCCTGAACACTGAAGCTTTCTTT.

This chain links TRBV28 with TRBJ1-1, with D unresolved. V was clipped by 10 bases and J by 1 base, with 10 bases between them. Germline V gene sequence: CDR1 MDHEN, CDR2 SYDVKM. The CDR3 sequence is 12 residues long. CDR3: CATEVPNTEAFF. As DNA, the CDR3 is TGTGCCACCGAGGTCCCGAACACTGAAGCTTTCTTT.

This chain connects TRBV5-4 to TRBJ2-1, with D unclear. The CDR3 length is 16 residues. CDR1 and CDR2 from the germline V gene are SGHNT and YYREEE (reference sequence). Trimming pared 4 bases from V and 5 bases from J, leaving 19 bases between. This CDR3 is CASSPIVERADNEQFF. The CDR3, as DNA: TGTGCCAGCAGCCCGATTGTGGAGAGAGCCGACAATGAGCAGTTCTTC.

This clonotype was counted ten times or more. The rearrangement uses TRBV6-6 and TRBJ2-5, with 7 bases that match TRBD2. Germline trimming cut 8 bases from V and 5 bases from J; bases unmatched to any gene: 5. This CDR3 contains 12 residues. In germline, CDR1 is MNHNY, CDR2 SVGAGI (reference sequence). The DNA for the CDR3 is TGTGCCAGCGGGAGGGCCGGGGAGACCCAGTACTTC. Residues: CASGRAGETQYF.

This clonotype has more than one count but fewer than ten. The chain recombines TRBV14 with TRBJ2-6, with D possibly TRBD1 on 5 matching bases. There are 19 residues in the CDR3. V lost 0 bases and J 2 bases, leaving 17 bases between the germline ends. Germline values: CDR1 SGHDN, CDR2 FVKESK. Here the CDR3 reads CASSQDYSPRVAGANVLTF. The CDR3 DNA follows: TGTGCCAGCAGCCAAGATTACTCACCCAGGGTGGCTGGGGCCAACGTCCTGACTTTC. Variable domain in full (rest from reference TRBV14 and TRBJ2-6): EAGVTQFPSHSVIEKGQTVTLRCDPISGHDNLYWYRRVMGKEIKFLLHFVKESKQDESGMPNNRFLAERTGGTYSTLKVQPAELEDSGVYFCASSQDYSPRVAGANVLTFGAGSRLTVL.

This sequence joins TRBV28 and TRBJ1-2; D not resolved. Per the germline V gene, CDR1 is MDHEN and CDR2 is SYDVKM. V lost 7 bases and J 8 bases, leaving 14 bases between the germline ends. The CDR3 extends over 12 amino acids. The CDR3 here is CASISRGRGYTF. CDR3 DNA sequence: TGTGCCAGCATTTCCCGAGGGCGAGGCTACACCTTC.

Ten or more counts support this clonotype. The chain carries TRBV6-5 and TRBJ1-1, with 8 nucleotides matching TRBD1. V was pared by 6 bases and J by 8 bases, with 5 bases of the junction left unmatched. CDR3 length equals 12 residues. Germline CDR1 MNHEY, CDR2 SVGAGI. The CDR3 nucleotides read TGTGCCAGCAGCGGACAGGGTCCCGAAGCTTTCTTT. This translates into CASSGQGPEAFF.

This clonotype was detected only a few times. This chain connects TRBV9 to TRBJ1-2, with a weak D call TRBD1 (5 bases). V gave up 0 bases and J gave up 7 bases, with 13 bases separating them. This CDR3 comprises 14 residues. The germline V gene encodes CDR1 SGDLS and CDR2 YYNGEE. As DNA, the CDR3 is TGTGCCAGCAGCGTAGCTACAGGAATCTCTGGCTACACCTTC. This translates into CASSVATGISGYTF.

This clonotype occurred many times. The J gene is TRBJ2-1, the V gene TRBV6-5; 8 bases are shared with TRBD1. The CDR3 runs to 14 residues. Germline CDR1 MNHEY, CDR2 SVGAGI. The V gene end was trimmed by 4 bases and the J gene end by 14 bases; junction bases not matched to a gene: 13. DNA for the CDR3: TGTGCCAGCAGTTGGGGGCCCCGGACAGGGTACGAGTTCTTC. It translates to CASSWGPRTGYEFF.